The T cell receptor (beta chain) described here comes from a study of OX40 agonist ivuxolimab in advanced cancers. Study-wide context: Patients were dosed intravenously with ivuxolimab at 0.01 to 10 mg/kg every 2 weeks. In three patients, partial responses were observed, one with hepatocellular carcinoma and two with cutaneous melanoma. General study points: Also showing low normalized T-cell clonal expansion were some of the nonresponders. Researchers did not establish what antigens the expanded peripheral T cells target.

Comment on this clone: What it binds is unknown.

Per germline, CDR1 SGHVS and CDR2 FQNEAQ. V lost 1 base to trimming and J lost 5 bases, with 14 bases between them. The CDR3 is made up of 15 amino acids. Clones were read by immunoSEQ multiplex PCR, and TCRdb kept only the in-frame ones, dropping some. The sample includes about 45,000 clones, roughly 88% of them seen just once. The sequences come from CD4+ or CD8+ T cells sorted from blood, collected in a trial of the OX40 agonist ivuxolimab. The clonotype originates from an adult with an advanced solid tumor such as melanoma, head and neck, liver or kidney cancer. The chain has TRBV7-8 and TRBJ1-1; D possibly corresponds to TRBD1 (6 bases). CDR3 loop: CASSLGLGGPTEAFF. In nucleotides, the CDR3 is TGTGCCAGCAGCTTAGGGCTTGGGGGGCCAACTGAAGCTTTCTTT.